The 10 T cell receptor beta chains listed next were all sequenced from one sample in a study of chemoradiotherapy in HPV16-positive cancers. Profiled with immunoSEQ multiplex PCR; TCRdb holds only in-frame clones, not every one. The sample includes about 20,000 clones, 87% of them seen just once. The sample consisted of blood, taken from a patient who underwent chemoradiotherapy. All receptors derive from a human donor with HPV-associated anogenital cancer.

This rearrangement joins TRBV29-1 to TRBJ2-7; 12 positions match TRBD1. This CDR3 region has 14 residues. Germline-derived CDR1 and CDR2 are SQVTM and ANQGSEA. Trimming removed 6 bases from V and 0 bases from J; junction bases left unmatched: 3. CDR3: CSVGTGGSSYEQYF. In DNA, the CDR3 is TGCAGCGTCGGGACAGGGGGCAGCTCCTACGAGCAGTACTTC.

The rearrangement links TRBV7-6 to TRBJ2-7; D gene unclear. Germline V lookup: CDR1 SGHVS, CDR2 FNYEAQ. Trimming removed 1 base from V and 0 bases from J, with 7 bases in between. CDR3 size: 14 residues. The CDR3 protein is CASSLGPISYEQYF. CDR3 in DNA: TGTGCCAGCAGCTTAGGTCCTATCTCCTACGAGCAGTACTTC.

This chain joins TRBV7-3 and TRBJ1-1; D not resolved. The CDR3 runs 15 residues. Germline CDR1 reads SGHTA; CDR2 reads FQGTGA. Trimming left V 1 base short and J 0 bases short, with 9 bases between. For the CDR3, the DNA is TGTGCCAGCAGCTTAAGCGTGGCAATGAACACTGAAGCTTTCTTT. Residues: CASSLSVAMNTEAFF. The variable domain in full, completed from reference TRBV7-3 and TRBJ1-1, reads GAGVSQTPSNKVTEKGKYVELRCDPISGHTALYWYRQSLGQGPEFLIYFQGTGAADDSGLPNDRFFAVRPEGSVSTLKIQRTERGDSAVYLCASSLSVAMNTEAFFGQGTRLTVV.

V is TRBV5-1 and J is TRBJ2-7; D not certain. This CDR3 spans 14 amino acids. Germline loops: CDR1 SGHRS, CDR2 YFSETQ. V lost 0 bases and J 2 bases, leaving 9 bases between the germline ends. CDR3 in amino acids: CASSLVVQPYEQYF. DNA for the CDR3: TGCGCCAGCAGCTTGGTGGTCCAGCCCTACGAGCAGTACTTC.

This chain links TRBV5-1 with TRBJ2-3; D not certain. V was shortened by 4 bases and J by 4 bases, with 10 bases between the two germline ends. The CDR3 runs 13 residues. In germline, CDR1 is SGHRS, CDR2 YFSETQ. The DNA of the CDR3 is TGCGCCAGCAGCCCTTCGGTCGCAGATACGCAGTATTTT. Amino acid sequence: CASSPSVADTQYF.

This chain joins TRBV19 and TRBJ2-1; 7 bases match TRBD1. The V segment lost 7 bases and the J segment 9 bases; nucleotides outside the gene matches: 12. This CDR3 is built from 14 residues. The germline V gene has CDR1 LNHDA and CDR2 SQIVND (reference sequence). The CDR3 DNA reads TGTGCCAGTACCTGGGACAGCCTTGGGGGTGAGCAGTTCTTC. As protein: CASTWDSLGGEQFF. Full variable domain (remainder filled in from reference TRBV19 and TRBJ2-1): DGGITQSPKYLFRKEGQNVTLSCEQNLNHDAMYWYRQDPGQGLRLIYYSQIVNDFQKGDIAEGYSVSREKKESFPLTVTSAQKNPTAFYLCASTWDSLGGEQFFGPGTRLTVL.

This chain connects TRBV5-1 to TRBJ2-2; 10 bases line up with TRBD2. This CDR3 spans 16 amino acids. CDR1 is SGHRS, CDR2 YFSETQ, per germline. The V segment lost 2 bases and the J segment 4 bases; nucleotides outside the gene matches: 5. CDR3: CASSFDSGGATGELFF. CDR3 in DNA: TGCGCCAGCAGCTTCGACAGCGGGGGGGCCACCGGGGAGCTGTTTTTT.

In its sample, this clone was seen a few times. The chain employs TRBV15 and TRBJ1-1; D call uncertain. V was cut by 4 bases and J by 5 bases, with 14 bases left in between. The germline CDR1 and CDR2 sequences are LNHNV and YYDKDF (reference sequence). There are 14 residues in the CDR3. The CDR3 loop is CATSTDSAWTEAFF. The CDR3 DNA reads as TGTGCCACCAGCACCGACTCCGCGTGGACTGAAGCTTTCTTT.

The chain joins TRBV5-1 to TRBJ2-5, with D uncertain. The CDR3 totals 11 residues. Germline V gene lookup returns CDR1 SGHRS and CDR2 YFSETQ. Trimming pared 4 bases from V and 3 bases from J, leaving 4 bases between. CDR3 in amino acids: CASSAKETQYF. The CDR3 DNA is TGCGCCAGCAGCGCAAAAGAGACCCAGTACTTC.

The rearrangement joins TRBV29-1 to TRBJ2-3; D gene uncertain. V dropped 8 bases and J dropped 7 bases, with 13 bases sitting between them. CDR3 length: 11 residues. CDR1 is SQVTM, CDR2 ANQGSEA, per germline. Here the CDR3 reads CSSTDGNTQYF. The CDR3 bases are TGCAGCTCTACGGACGGAAATACGCAGTATTTT.